This TCR beta chain was recorded in a study of blood T cell repertoires in COVID-19. Original analysis: Nucleated cell counts were estimated from reference gene primer amplification. Profiling relied on immunoSEQ multiplex PCR, and the TCRdb table lists in-frame clones only, not all of them. Clone size and V and J calls were adopted from that table, with D and trimming inferred from the DNA. The sample yields about 240,000 clones, approximately 82% seen once. The sample was peripheral blood. This TCR derives from a young man who had recovered from COVID-19.

The CDR3 loop reads CATFDPGSYGYTF. Here the CDR3 DNA reads TGTGCCACCTTCGATCCGGGAAGCTATGGCTACACCTTC. V gene TRBV7-9 combines with J gene TRBJ1-2; D gene ambiguous. Germline V lookup: CDR1 SEHNR, CDR2 FQNEAQ (reference sequence). V lost 10 bases to trimming and J lost 4 bases, with 16 bases between them. The CDR3 length is 13 residues.